Below, 28 T cell receptor beta chains from the same sample are listed, as sequenced in a study of T cells in tumors and immune-related adverse events. Method: immunoSEQ multiplex PCR; TCRdb's copy keeps in-frame clones and lacks some. The repertoire includes approximately 8,100 clones, 94% of them detected once, and about 2.4% sits in the top ten. This sample comprised lymph node tissue, obtained from a patient treated with anti-PD-1 therapy. The receptors stem from a female donor with metastatic renal cell carcinoma.

V usage is TRBV29-1 and J usage is TRBJ2-3, with 7 bases aligning to TRBD2. This CDR3 contains 13 residues. Germline lookup yields CDR1 SQVTM and CDR2 ANQGSEA. J was trimmed by 1 base and V by 7 bases; bases with no gene match: 5. CDR3 in DNA: TGCAGCGGTTGGGCGGGGGGCACAGATACGCAGTATTTT. It translates to CSGWAGGTDTQYF.

The chain has TRBV5-6 and TRBJ1-1; no firm D call. Germline values: CDR1 SGHDT, CDR2 YYEEEE. V lost 1 base to trimming and J lost 1 base, with 5 bases between them. The CDR3 length is 13 residues. The CDR3 DNA follows: TGTGCCAGCAGCTTGTGGCAGAACACTGAAGCTTTCTTT. Amino acid sequence: CASSLWQNTEAFF.

This clone showed up just once. The chain joins TRBV15 to TRBJ2-2, with 10 bases lining up with TRBD1. Germline CDR1 and CDR2: LNHNV and YYDKDF (reference sequence). J gave up 7 bases and V 5 bases, and 10 bases lay outside the gene matches. This CDR3 has 16 residues. CDR3 region: CATSPPGQGFGGELFF. In DNA, the CDR3 is TGTGCCACCAGCCCCCCGGGACAGGGGTTCGGCGGGGAGCTGTTTTTT.

The CDR3 sequence: CASSPQGGPEQPQHF. The CDR3, as DNA: TGTGCCAGCTCACCCCAAGGGGGGCCAGAGCAGCCCCAGCATTTT. This sequence joins TRBV18 and TRBJ1-5, with D perhaps TRBD1 (6 bases). CDR1 and CDR2 (germline): KGHSH, LQKENI. There are 15 residues in the CDR3. V lost 3 bases and J 7 bases, leaving 16 bases between the germline ends.

The chain joins TRBV27 to TRBJ1-2; D gene uncertain. This CDR3 comprises 13 residues. Germline loops: CDR1 MNHEY, CDR2 SMNVEV (reference sequence). Trimming took off 3 bases at V and 8 bases at J, with 13 bases between the two ends. The CDR3 is CASSFGQERGYTF. The CDR3 DNA sequence: TGTGCCAGCAGTTTTGGTCAGGAGAGAGGCTACACCTTC.

J is TRBJ2-5 and V is TRBV4-1, with 7 nucleotides matching TRBD2. V gave up 3 bases and J gave up 2 bases; unmatched junction bases: 3. Germline lookup yields CDR1 MGHRA and CDR2 YSYEKL. CDR3 length equals 14 residues. The CDR3 loop is CASSQTSLQETQYF. DNA for the CDR3: TGCGCCAGCAGCCAGACTAGCCTACAAGAGACCCAGTACTTC.

The rearrangement links TRBV4-2 to TRBJ2-1; the D gene is possibly TRBD2 (6 bases). The CDR3 covers 16 residues. The germline V gene encodes CDR1 LGHNA and CDR2 YNFKEQ. V lost 3 bases and J 2 bases, leaving 14 bases between the germline ends. CDR3 nucleotide sequence: TGTGCCAGCAGCCAGGCGGGACGGGGAGCCTACAATGAGCAGTTCTTC. It codes for CASSQAGRGAYNEQFF.

CDR3 region: CASSPRQTYEQYF. The DNA of the CDR3 is TGTGCCAGCTCACCACGACAGACCTACGAGCAGTACTTC. This chain connects TRBV18 to TRBJ2-7; D perhaps matches TRBD1 (5 bases). CDR3 length: 13 residues. V dropped 1 base and J dropped 2 bases, with 6 bases sitting between them. The germline V gene has CDR1 KGHSH and CDR2 LQKENI.

This chain joins TRBV7-9 and TRBJ2-2, with 11 bases lining up with TRBD2. The germline V gene encodes CDR1 SEHNR and CDR2 FQNEAQ (reference sequence). The junction had 3 bases not matched to a gene; V was cut back by 5 bases and J by 1 base. The CDR3 contains 16 residues. The CDR3: CASSPGLAGNTGELFF. The CDR3 DNA is TGTGCCAGCAGCCCTGGACTAGCGGGGAACACCGGGGAGCTGTTTTTT.

The chain links TRBV4-3 to TRBJ2-7; tentative D call: TRBD1 (6 bases). The ends were cut back, 3 bases at V and 2 bases at J, with 11 bases in the middle. The CDR3 loop spans 14 amino acids. The germline V gene encodes CDR1 LGHNA and CDR2 YSLEER. The CDR3 spells CASSQGTPTYEQYF. CDR3 bases: TGCGCCAGCAGCCAGGGGACACCGACCTACGAGCAGTACTTC.

V and J are TRBV7-2 and TRBJ1-2; no clear D gene. The V gene's germline CDR1 is SGHTA and CDR2 FQGNSA. CDR3 length: 14 amino acids. Trimming removed 5 bases from V and 4 bases from J, with 14 bases in between. CDR3: CASSHPAQTYGYTF. The DNA of the CDR3 is TGTGCCAGCAGCCACCCGGCACAGACCTATGGCTACACCTTC.

The chain has TRBV12-5 and TRBJ1-6, with 8 bases that match TRBD1. Germline-derived CDR1 and CDR2 are LGHNT and FRNRAP. This CDR3 contains 13 residues. V was pared by 2 bases and J by 10 bases, with 1 base of the junction left unmatched. The CDR3 DNA reads TGTGCTAGTGGTTTGTCAGGGGGCTCACCCCTCCACTTT. Amino acid sequence: CASGLSGGSPLHF.

The chain uses TRBV23-1 and TRBJ2-7; D remains ambiguous. TRBV23-1 is marked as an open reading frame, function uncertain. The CDR3 runs 15 residues. Between the trimmed V and J ends, which lost 0 bases and 6 bases, there was a span of 15 bases. The DNA for the CDR3 is TGCGCCAGCAGTCAATCGGGCGGCAGAGCCTCCGAGCAGTACTTC. Encoded protein: CASSQSGGRASEQYF.

The rearrangement uses TRBV27 and TRBJ1-4; D is unresolved. The CDR3 has 14 residues. The ends were cut back, 6 bases at V and 6 bases at J, with 14 bases in the middle. Germline CDR1 MNHEY, CDR2 SMNVEV (reference sequence). CDR3 region: CASRPTGGYEKLFF. The CDR3 DNA sequence: TGTGCCAGCAGACCGACGGGAGGGTATGAAAAACTGTTTTTT.

The chain recombines TRBV4-1 with TRBJ1-5; D gene ambiguous. Trimming took off 4 bases at V and 5 bases at J, with 12 bases between the two ends. The CDR3 contains 14 residues. CDR1 is MGHRA, CDR2 YSYEKL, per germline. The CDR3 DNA follows: TGCGCCAGCAGCCCAGACCCACAAGATCAGCCCCAGCATTTT. Amino acid sequence: CASSPDPQDQPQHF.

The chain has TRBV2 and TRBJ1-2; D unclear. The CDR3 spans 13 residues. V shed 5 bases and J shed 4 bases, with 11 bases lying between them. Per the germline V gene, CDR1 is SNHLY and CDR2 is FYNNEI. The CDR3 DNA is TGTGCCAGCAGTTACGGTCTCGGCTATGGCTACACCTTC. Translating it yields CASSYGLGYGYTF. Filled out from reference TRBV2 and TRBJ1-2, the complete variable domain reads EPEVTQTPSHQVTQMGQEVILRCVPISNHLYFYWYRQILGQKVEFLVSFYNNEISEKSEIFDDQFSVERPDGSNFTLKIRSTKLEDSAMYFCASSYGLGYGYTFGSGTRLTVV.

Points on this clone: The junction differs from germline at one of its ends, possibly a read error. The chain joins TRBV7-7 to TRBJ2-3, with TRBD2 identical over 13 bases. CDR1 is SSHAT and CDR2 is FNYEAQ in the germline V gene (reference sequence). The CDR3 is 16 residues long. CDR3 nucleotide sequence: TGTGCTAGCAGCTCTGGACTAGCGGGAGTGTCAGATACGCAGTATTTT. Its protein is CASSSGLAGVSDTQYF.

This sequence joins TRBV6-1 and TRBJ1-1; D is perhaps TRBD1 (5 bases). V was pared by 6 bases and J by 8 bases, with 13 bases between. Per the germline V gene, CDR1 is MNHNS and CDR2 is SASEGT. This CDR3 spans 12 amino acids. CDR3 sequence (DNA): TGTGCCAGCAGACAGGCCCGGATAGAAGCTTTCTTT. Translated: CASRQARIEAFF.

The V call is TRBV30, the J call TRBJ2-6; weak D call: TRBD1 (6 bases). Germline CDR1 and CDR2: GTSNPN and SVGIG (reference sequence). The CDR3 has 14 residues. V lost 6 bases to trimming and J lost 2 bases, with 11 bases between them. The CDR3 reads CACQGTPGANVLTF. In DNA, the CDR3 is TGTGCCTGCCAGGGGACGCCTGGGGCCAACGTCCTGACTTTC.

The genes are TRBV6-5 and TRBJ1-4; 9 bases line up with TRBD1. Germline V lookup: CDR1 MNHEY, CDR2 SVGAGI. V lost 10 bases, J lost 7 bases, and 7 bases stayed unmatched. The CDR3 is 13 residues long. CDR3 DNA sequence: TGTGCCACCAGACAGGGGGGGGGTGAAAAACTGTTTTTT. It yields the protein CATRQGGGEKLFF.

The V call is TRBV7-8, the J call TRBJ1-5; 10 nucleotides line up with TRBD1. This CDR3 comprises 18 residues. With 1 base clipped from V and 0 bases from J, the junction kept 6 bases outside the gene matches. Germline V gene lookup returns CDR1 SGHVS and CDR2 FQNEAQ. The CDR3, as DNA: TGTGCCAGCAGCTTAGTCCGGGACAGGGGTTATAGCAATCAGCCCCAGCATTTT. Translating it yields CASSLVRDRGYSNQPQHF.

The rearrangement joins TRBV7-9 to TRBJ2-7; possibly TRBD1 for D (6 bases). V lost 4 bases, J lost 2 bases, and 9 bases lay in between. CDR3 length: 13 amino acids. Germline-derived CDR1 and CDR2 are SEHNR and FQNEAQ (reference sequence). CDR3 nucleotide sequence: TGTGCCAGCAGCTCGACAGGCACCTACGAGCAGTACTTC. This sequence encodes CASSSTGTYEQYF.

The V call is TRBV10-1, the J call TRBJ2-2; D gene ambiguous. Trimming took 0 bases from V and 4 from J, leaving 9 bases between them. The CDR3 runs 15 residues. Per the germline V gene, CDR1 is WNHNN and CDR2 is SYGVQD (reference sequence). For the CDR3, the DNA is TGCGCCAGCAGTGAGTCCGCTTACAGCACCGGGGAGCTGTTTTTT. As protein: CASSESAYSTGELFF.

The chain links TRBV4-3 to TRBJ2-1; the D gene is possibly TRBD2 (6 bases). This CDR3 is built from 16 residues. CDR1 LGHNA and CDR2 YSLEER come from the germline V gene. The V end was cut by 0 bases, the J end by 0 bases, with 9 bases between. The CDR3 region has the DNA TGCGCCAGCAGCCAAGATTTGCGGGGCTCCTACAATGAGCAGTTCTTC. It codes for CASSQDLRGSYNEQFF.

The chain couples TRBV19 to TRBJ2-7; a possible D gene is TRBD1 (5 bases). Germline lookup yields CDR1 LNHDA and CDR2 SQIVND (reference sequence). Trimming shortened V by 1 base and J by 7 bases, and 14 bases separated the two germline ends. The CDR3 has 14 amino acids. The CDR3: CASSIGQGRREQYF. The DNA of the CDR3 is TGTGCCAGTAGTATAGGGCAGGGCCGGCGGGAGCAGTACTTC.

A remark on this clone: Given the absence of the conserved phenylalanine or tryptophan at the CDR3 end, a read error is likely. The chain employs TRBV4-1 and TRBJ1-2, with D possibly TRBD1 on 5 matching bases. This CDR3 spans 15 amino acids. Germline V gene lookup returns CDR1 MGHRA and CDR2 YSYEKL. The V gene lost 1 base and the J gene lost 1 base, with 10 bases spanning the gap. This CDR3 is CASSQVPGINYGYTL. CDR3 sequence (DNA): TGCGCCAGCAGCCAAGTGCCAGGGATTAACTATGGCTACACCTTA.

This chain joins TRBV4-1 and TRBJ2-2; D might be TRBD2 (6 bases). The CDR3 spans 16 residues. V lost 4 bases to trimming and J lost 3 bases, with 15 bases between them. The V gene's germline CDR1 is MGHRA and CDR2 YSYEKL. CDR3 in DNA: TGCGCCAGCAGCCTCTCACGGGGACTGTACACCGGGGAGCTGTTTTTT. The encoded protein is CASSLSRGLYTGELFF.

The chain employs TRBV11-2 and TRBJ2-7; 10 bases agree with TRBD1. Per the germline V gene, CDR1 is SGHAT and CDR2 is FQNNGV. The CDR3 runs 17 residues. V trimming: 0 bases; J trimming: 7 bases; junction bases outside the gene matches: 12. CDR3 loop: CASSLDPTGGPRVEQYF. CDR3 DNA: TGTGCCAGCAGCTTAGACCCGACAGGGGGCCCGAGAGTTGAGCAGTACTTC.